The clone carrying this T cell receptor beta chain was seen more than once but under ten times. The antigen remains unidentified. The data are from a study of vaccination and CD4 T cells after COVID-19. Study-wide background: The peptides that stimulated the cells were overlapping spike peptides from SARS-CoV-2, HCoV-NL63, HCoV-OC43 and HCoV-229E. Study observations and caveats: There was no significant change from approximately 21 to 38 median reactive clonotypes.

Treatment reported: approximately 9-day PBMC culture with coronavirus spike peptide pools or control peptides (ViraFEST assay). About 2.1 million PBMCs were grown per well alongside about 10 IU/ml IL-2 and 9.5 to 10 ug/ml peptide pools. CD4+ T cells that had been cultured provided DNA sequenced with the Oncomine TCR Beta short-read assay. The authors extracted genomic DNA from cultured CD4+ T cells. TCRdb processed the PCR reads anew with MiXCR; each CDR3 protein has one entry. Of approximately 12,000 distinct CDR3 sequences in the sample, around half were seen once. This CDR3 region has 15 residues. Between the trimmed V and J ends, which lost 5 bases and 9 bases, there was a span of 20 bases. CDR1 is LNHNV and CDR2 is YYDKDF in the germline V gene (reference sequence).

The sequences come from cultured CD4+ T cells from blood, collected after SARS-CoV-2 vaccination. This chain links TRBV15 with TRBJ1-3, with D unresolved. This sequence originates from a human donor with COVID-19. The CDR3 nucleotides read TGTGCCACCAGCCTGAGATCTGGCCCGAGCAGCACCATATATTTT. Residues: CATSLRSGPSSTIYF.